Listed here are 19 T cell receptor beta chains from one sample, sequenced in a study of T-cell memory formation after mild COVID-19. Via MiXCR, TCRdb re-called the 5' RACE reads, giving one row per CDR3 protein. The sample lists hundreds of thousands of distinct CDR3 sequences, roughly 20% occurring once. The sequenced sample was PBMCs or a T cell subset sorted from them (not recorded which). These receptor sequences come from an adult woman who had mild COVID-19 (a few samples of this study predate the infection). Cell type and time point are not known.

This clonotype was seen more than once but under ten times. The chain recombines TRBV21-1 with TRBJ2-2; the D call TRBD2 from the table was never checked on the DNA. TRBV21-1 is a listed pseudogene. CDR3 length: 17 amino acids. This CDR3 reads CASSKEELAGRTGELFF. The CDR3, as DNA: TGTGCCAGCAGCAAAGAGGAACTAGCGGGGCGCACCGGGGAGCTGTTTTTT.

This chain uses TRBV2 with TRBJ2-4, with D perhaps matching TRBD2 (6 bases). The CDR3 length is 13 residues. The ends were cut back, 1 base at V and 8 bases at J, with 9 bases in the middle. The V gene's germline CDR1 is SNHLY and CDR2 FYNNEI. CDR3 in DNA: TGTGCCAGCAGTGAAGTAGGGGAGGACATTCAGTACTTC. Protein sequence: CASSEVGEDIQYF.

The rearrangement joins TRBV6-5 to TRBJ2-2; 7 bases align to TRBD1. This CDR3 is 17 amino acids long. The junction had 12 bases not matched to a gene; V was cut back by 2 bases and J by 6 bases. The germline V gene encodes CDR1 MNHEY and CDR2 SVGAGI. CDR3 sequence (DNA): TGTGCCAGCAGTTACCAATCGACAGGGTCAAGTCCCGGGGAGCTGTTTTTT. Its protein is CASSYQSTGSSPGELFF.

V usage is TRBV30 and J usage is TRBJ2-7; D possibly matches TRBD1 or TRBD2 (5 bases each). The V end lost 3 bases, the J end lost 7 bases, and 13 bases lay between the germline ends. The germline V gene has CDR1 GTSNPN and CDR2 SVGIG (reference sequence). The CDR3 runs 12 residues. CDR3 residues: CAWRVGPGEQYF. The DNA for the CDR3 is TGTGCCTGGAGAGTGGGACCAGGGGAGCAGTACTTC.

This clonotype was counted ten times or more. The chain is built from TRBV15 and TRBJ1-2; D call uncertain. Trimming left V 0 bases short and J 6 bases short, with 11 bases between. The CDR3 sequence is 14 residues long. CDR1 and CDR2 from the germline V gene are LNHNV and YYDKDF (reference sequence). CDR3 amino acids: CATSRERLGDGYTF. In DNA form, the CDR3 reads TGTGCCACCAGCAGAGAGAGGCTCGGGGATGGCTACACCTTC.

The J gene is TRBJ1-1, the V gene TRBV5-1; 9 nucleotides agree with TRBD1. This CDR3 is 16 amino acids long. V was clipped by 4 bases and J by 0 bases; unmatched bases: 7. The V gene's germline CDR1 is SGHRS and CDR2 YFSETQ. CDR3 sequence: CASSTRQGVMNTEAFF. DNA for the CDR3: TGCGCCAGCAGCACGCGACAGGGGGTCATGAACACTGAAGCTTTCTTT.

The sample holds a few counts of this clonotype. This chain connects TRBV4-1 to TRBJ1-2, with 7 bases lining up with TRBD1. V was clipped by 4 bases and J by 4 bases; unmatched bases: 9. CDR1 is MGHRA and CDR2 is YSYEKL in the germline V gene. The CDR3 is 15 residues long. The CDR3 sequence: CASSREGTVGYGYTF. DNA of the CDR3: TGCGCCAGCAGCCGAGAGGGGACAGTCGGCTATGGCTACACCTTC.

The CDR3 reads CASSLGPGKETQYF. The DNA for the CDR3 is TGCGCCAGCAGCTTGGGACCCGGCAAAGAGACCCAGTACTTC. The genes are TRBV5-1 and TRBJ2-5; D gene uncertain. The CDR3 loop spans 14 amino acids. Germline values: CDR1 SGHRS, CDR2 YFSETQ. V was shortened by 0 bases and J by 3 bases, with 9 bases between the two germline ends.

The chain is built from TRBV24-1 and TRBJ2-1; 8 bases map to TRBD1. In germline, CDR1 is KGHDR, CDR2 SFDVKD. J was trimmed by 10 bases and V by 4 bases; bases with no gene match: 17. This CDR3 has 17 amino acids. The CDR3 spells CATSDPNQGALLPEQFF. CDR3 nucleotide sequence: TGTGCCACCAGTGACCCGAATCAGGGGGCTCTTTTACCCGAGCAGTTCTTC.

This clonotype was seen only once. The chain is built from TRBV6-1 and TRBJ2-2; D might be TRBD1 (5 bases). From germline, CDR1 is MNHNS and CDR2 SASEGT. V was cut by 7 bases and J by 5 bases, with 11 bases left in between. This CDR3 region has 13 residues. CDR3 protein: CASTQGWTGELFF. CDR3 DNA: TGTGCCAGCACCCAGGGATGGACCGGGGAGCTGTTTTTT.

The chain is built from TRBV7-2 and TRBJ2-7; D gene ambiguous. CDR3 length: 14 amino acids. V lost 2 bases to trimming and J lost 2 bases, with 10 bases between them. Germline CDR1 reads SGHTA; CDR2 reads FQGNSA. CDR3 DNA: TGTGCCAGCAGCTTACGCCGGAGTGCCTACGAGCAGTACTTC. As protein: CASSLRRSAYEQYF.

This chain joins TRBV5-1 and TRBJ2-3; TRBD2 agrees at 12 bases. Trimming at V came to 4 bases and at J to 1 base, leaving 7 bases not matched to a gene. The CDR3 has 17 residues. Germline V gives CDR1 SGHRS, CDR2 YFSETQ. In DNA form, the CDR3 reads TGCGCCAGCAGCCTCGGACTAGCGGGGTTTCGCACAGATACGCAGTATTTT. It is translated as CASSLGLAGFRTDTQYF.

In its sample, this clonotype was seen a few times. The chain employs TRBV6-5 and TRBJ1-1; no reliable D call. Germline V gene lookup returns CDR1 MNHEY and CDR2 SVGAGI. This CDR3 region has 15 residues. V lost 0 bases to trimming and J lost 0 bases, with 8 bases between them. CDR3 sequence (DNA): TGTGCCAGCAGTTACTCACACGGCCTGAACACTGAAGCTTTCTTT. Its protein is CASSYSHGLNTEAFF.

Only a few counts were recorded for this clonotype. V and J are TRBV29-1 and TRBJ2-7, with D possibly matching TRBD2 (5 bases). This CDR3 is built from 13 residues. CDR1 SQVTM and CDR2 ANQGSEA come from the germline V gene. Trimming pared 6 bases from V and 2 bases from J, leaving 14 bases between. Written as DNA, the CDR3 is TGCAGCGTGGTGAGGGCTGAAGCCTACGAGCAGTACTTC. Protein sequence: CSVVRAEAYEQYF.

CDR3 region: CSAVVGGSSYNSPLHF. The CDR3 nucleotides read TGCAGTGCAGTCGTCGGCGGTAGCTCCTATAATTCACCCCTCCACTTT. The chain is built from TRBV20-1 and TRBJ1-6; no definite D call. The V gene's germline CDR1 is DFQATT and CDR2 SNEGSKA (reference sequence). The germline V and J ends were trimmed by 6 bases and 0 bases, with 15 bases remaining between them. CDR3 size: 16 residues.

This clonotype was seen only a few times. This chain links TRBV20-1 with TRBJ2-6; D gene uncertain. Trimming shortened V by 1 base and J by 0 bases, and 10 bases separated the two germline ends. CDR1 and CDR2 from the germline V gene are DFQATT and SNEGSKA (reference sequence). The CDR3 consists of 16 residues. CDR3 sequence reads: CSARVTSHSGANVLTF. CDR3 DNA: TGCAGTGCTAGAGTGACATCCCACTCTGGGGCCAACGTCCTGACTTTC.

V usage is TRBV11-3 and J usage is TRBJ1-2; TRBD1 agrees at 7 bases. Germline lookup yields CDR1 SGHNT and CDR2 YENEEA. The CDR3 loop spans 15 amino acids. After removal of 8 bases from V and 3 bases from J, the junction contained 12 bases not matched to a gene. CDR3 loop: CASGTRAQGDYGYTF. The DNA for the CDR3 is TGTGCCAGCGGGACCCGAGCGCAGGGGGACTATGGCTACACCTTC.

This clonotype was recorded a few times. The V call is TRBV7-9, the J call TRBJ2-2, with 9 bases aligning to TRBD2. Germline assignment: CDR1 SEHNR and CDR2 FQNEAQ (reference sequence). The ends lost 3 bases at V and 7 bases at J; junction bases unmatched: 9. The CDR3 runs 16 residues. CDR3 DNA sequence: TGTGCCAGCAGCTTCGGACTAGCGCCTAACCACGGGGAGCTGTTTTTT. Amino acids: CASSFGLAPNHGELFF. Full variable domain (missing parts from reference TRBV7-9 and TRBJ2-2): DTGVSQNPRHKITKRGQNVTFRCDPISEHNRLYWYRQTLGQGPEFLTYFQNEAQLEKSRLLSDRFSAERPKGSFSTLEIQRTEQGDSAMYLCASSFGLAPNHGELFFGEGSRLTVL.

The V and J genes are TRBV7-9 and TRBJ1-5; D is unclear. Trimming removed 1 base from V and 2 bases from J, with 6 bases in between. The CDR3 spans 14 residues. The germline CDR1 and CDR2 sequences are SEHNR and FQNEAQ (reference sequence). The CDR3 DNA is TGTGCCAGCAGCTTAGACACCCGCAATCAGCCCCAGCATTTT. Translating it yields CASSLDTRNQPQHF.